This TCR beta chain is drawn from a study of blood T cell repertoires in COVID-19 (TCRdb year 2020). In terms of the full investigation: Samples from collaborators originated in the United States, Italy and Spain and spanned both the acute and convalescent phases of COVID-19. The repertoires were released in a freely available public database intended as a resource for research on the immune response to SARS-CoV-2. Deeply sampled blood TCRbeta repertoires from subjects exposed to, actively infected with, or recovered from COVID-19 were included in the dataset. Sample metadata almost always included a de-identified subject ID, COVID-19 status, age in years and sex. The samples were drawn from the first 160 participants of the ongoing ImmuneRACE study and from over 950 subjects provided by 6 global collaborators. Where HLA class I and class II types were available, the types were taken from metadata supplied by the sample provider, not from assay-based typing. The material from the prospective study consisted of cDNA or gDNA derived from T cells, B-cell-depleted T cells, or PBMCs.

Collaborating institutions collected whole blood in K2EDTA tubes following their own protocols. Collaborator samples were shipped for TCRbeta analysis as frozen whole blood, isolated PBMCs, or DNA extracted from either sample type. What the study reported, not specific to this receptor: Clinical and demographic metadata were provided uncurated, with the amount varying by source and participant.

At the junction V is shortened by 2 bases and J by 0 bases, with 6 bases in between. The germline V gene specifies MDHEN as CDR1 and SYDVKM as CDR2. The CDR3 sequence holds 14 residues, the cysteine and phenylalanine included. Of the read, only the CDR3 DNA is kept; its 42 bases are in frame from base 1. About this clone itself: The specificity of this receptor is unknown. Base-call qualities are not available, and no considerably larger clone is one nucleotide away.

TCRbeta CDR3 regions were amplified from genomic DNA by means of the immunoSEQ Assay, a bias-controlled multiplex PCR. Per the source publication's procedure: Within the assay, amplification of reference gene primers was used to estimate how many nucleated cells each sample contained. To quantify the absolute abundance of each unique TCRbeta CDR3 rearrangement, sequence reads were collapsed and filtered. Productive Simpson clonality was computed per sample as the square root of Simpson's diversity index over productive rearrangements. In TCRdb, the immuneACCESS table is reduced to in-frame sequences with V and J assigned. These tables do not hold every clone; where another copy was compared, an unresolved V gene accounts for under half, and the others remain unexplained. The V and J calls and clone size come from that table; D and trimming were worked out from the DNA. This sample is represented by roughly 250,000 clones; nearly 85% of them were singletons. The ten largest clones take up roughly 8.6% of the sample.

Source material: peripheral blood. The clonotype was recovered from a human donor in a cohort sampled during active COVID-19. In this chain, TRBV28 is recombined with TRBJ2-3, and possibly TRBD2, on 5 matching bases. Here the CDR3 is given as CASSLTGSTDTQYF. The DNA sequence is TGTGCCAGCAGTTTAACGGGAAGCACAGATACGCAGTATTTT.